Listed below are T cell receptor beta chains from one sample, sequenced in a study of PD-1 blockade in classical Hodgkin lymphoma. Repertoires were generated with immunoSEQ multiplex PCR, while TCRdb's copy carries only in-frame clones and drops some. Among some 30,000 clones listed, more than 80% were seen once. Sequences were derived from CD4+ T cells from blood, sampled before the fourth cycle of nivolumab. All receptors come from a human donor with classical Hodgkin lymphoma. CDR3s include the opening cysteine and the closing phenylalanine or tryptophan. The D gene is left open where the match is weak.

NA | TRBV4-1 | CASSLHGQPTDTQYF
NA | TRBV29-1 | CSAAGQLNTEAFF
NA | TRBV6-1 | CASSEEANTEAFF
NA | TRBV28 | CASSRRPVNEQFF
TRBD2 | TRBV25-1 | CATLGGDQETQYF
NA | TRBV7-2 | CASSFPSYEQYF
NA | TRBV6-4 | CASDSWTYSNQPQHF
NA | TRBV9 | CASGLNTGELFF
TRBD1 | TRBV28 | CASSSPRTGANYGYTF
NA | TRBV7-2 | CASSLSRGQPQHF
TRBD1 | TRBV28 | CASSWTGHSNQPQHF
NA | TRBV11-2 | CASSTTGKSNQPQHF
NA | TRBV29-1 | CSVGGLRGYNTEAFF
TRBD2 | TRBV28 | CASSRTSLKWEQYF
NA | TRBV6-5 | CASSSPTFQGEAFF
TRBD1 | TRBV19 | CASTDRAPRQPQHF
NA | TRBV2 | CASSLAANQPQHF
NA | TRBV19 | CASSIPGADNQPQHF
NA | TRBV27 | CASSFRGPNTGELFF
NA | TRBV19 | CASIPDGAKNIQYF
NA | TRBV5-1 | CASGGSRHEQFF
NA | TRBV5-4 | CASSPGPPLDIQYF
NA | TRBV5-6 | CASSPRGPNSNQPQHF
TRBD2 | TRBV19 | CAMGGLAGATDTQYF
NA | TRBV28 | CATRSWGQSFRQDF
NA | TRBV7-6 | CASSSRDLRGYTF
NA | TRBV10-3 | CAISVSPLGAEQYF
TRBD1 | TRBV2 | CASSEFMAGGRNTEAFF
TRBD2 | TRBV10-2 | CASSVLAGGRETQYF
TRBD1 | TRBV25-1 | CASNPGQGWNEQFF
TRBD2 | TRBV6-6 | CASSTSPGLADNEQFF
TRBD1 | TRBV18 | CASSPITTGTVNTGELFF
TRBD1 | TRBV28 | CASSLTGGQFSQSLHF
TRBD2 | TRBV7-8 | CASSLIASGRAGGELFF
NA | TRBV7-6 | CASSLASGFERGYTF
NA | TRBV5-1 | CASSLGFGYGYTF
TRBD2 | TRBV19 | CATGGGRLVTGELFF
NA | TRBV6-1 | CASRLSGPYNEQFF
NA | TRBV6-5 | CASKRGSPAAEAFF
NA | TRBV5-6 | CASQPFSSYEQYF